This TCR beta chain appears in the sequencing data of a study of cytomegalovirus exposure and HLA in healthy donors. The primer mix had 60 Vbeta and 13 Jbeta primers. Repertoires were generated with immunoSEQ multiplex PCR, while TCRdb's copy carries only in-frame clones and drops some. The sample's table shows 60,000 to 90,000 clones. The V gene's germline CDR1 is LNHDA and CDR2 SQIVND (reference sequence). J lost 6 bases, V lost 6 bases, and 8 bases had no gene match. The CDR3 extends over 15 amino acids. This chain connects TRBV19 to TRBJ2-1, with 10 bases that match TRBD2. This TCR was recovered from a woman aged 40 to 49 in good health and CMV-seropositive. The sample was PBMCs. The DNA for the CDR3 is TGTGCCAGTAGAACCGGGACTAGCGTTAGCAATGAGCAGTTCTTC. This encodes CASRTGTSVSNEQFF.